This TCR beta chain was identified in a study of blood T cell repertoires in COVID-19. As for the study in general: The origin of the acute and convalescent COVID-19 samples was the United States, Italy and Spain.

Per the original methods: Estimated nucleated cell counts came from reference gene primer amplification. Measured with immunoSEQ multiplex PCR; TCRdb has only the in-frame clones, and not every one. V, J and clone size reflect that table, while D and trimming were determined from the DNA. The repertoire holds tens of thousands of clones, with approximately 86% as singletons. V shed 0 bases and J 7 bases; nucleotides not matched to a gene: 10. CDR1 and CDR2 from the germline V gene are SGHTA and FQGTGA. The CDR3 has 17 amino acids. The TCR was taken from a man aged 50 to 60 with acute or convalescent COVID-19. The V and J genes are TRBV7-3 and TRBJ2-1; 9 bases are a match to TRBD2. Specimen: peripheral blood. The CDR3 region is CASSLTAGGGASNEQFF. Written as DNA, the CDR3 is TGTGCCAGCAGCTTAACCGCCGGCGGGGGGGCCTCTAATGAGCAGTTCTTC.